The clone carrying this T cell receptor beta chain has more than one count but fewer than ten. This specimen belongs to a study of blood T cells in healthy people across ages. With a J-beta primer mix and a sample-barcoded 5' primer, a second PCR ran roughly 6 to 11 cycles. TCRdb re-called the 5' RACE reads with MiXCR, one entry per CDR3 protein. The table shows about 1.1 million distinct CDR3 sequences, with 30% to 40% occurring only once. The CDR3 covers 14 residues. Trimming removed 6 bases at V and 1 base at J, with 11 bases between. Per germline, CDR1 SGHTA and CDR2 FQGNSA. Sample donors were healthy Caucasian individuals that came from Russia, aged roughly 6 to 90.

The chain links TRBV7-2 to TRBJ2-3; D possibly corresponds to TRBD2 (5 bases). The source of this sequence is a man aged 18-30 years in good health. Sequenced: blood. The CDR3 region is CASRRAERTDTQYF. CDR3 DNA: TGTGCCAGCAGGAGAGCGGAGCGCACAGATACGCAGTATTTT.